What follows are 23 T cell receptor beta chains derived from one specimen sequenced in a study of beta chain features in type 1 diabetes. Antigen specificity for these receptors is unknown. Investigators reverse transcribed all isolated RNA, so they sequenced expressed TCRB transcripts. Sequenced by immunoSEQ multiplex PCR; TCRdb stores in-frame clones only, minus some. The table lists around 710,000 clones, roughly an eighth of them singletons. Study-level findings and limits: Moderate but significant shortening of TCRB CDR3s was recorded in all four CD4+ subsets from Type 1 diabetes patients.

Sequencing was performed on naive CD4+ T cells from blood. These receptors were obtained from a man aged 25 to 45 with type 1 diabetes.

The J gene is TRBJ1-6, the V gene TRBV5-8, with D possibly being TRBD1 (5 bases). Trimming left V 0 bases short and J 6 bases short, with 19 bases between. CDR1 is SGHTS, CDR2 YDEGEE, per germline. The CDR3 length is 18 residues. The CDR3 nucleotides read TGTGCCAGCAGCTTGGCCCAAGGTGTGGGACGCTTTAATTCACCCCTCCACTTT. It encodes CASSLAQGVGRFNSPLHF.

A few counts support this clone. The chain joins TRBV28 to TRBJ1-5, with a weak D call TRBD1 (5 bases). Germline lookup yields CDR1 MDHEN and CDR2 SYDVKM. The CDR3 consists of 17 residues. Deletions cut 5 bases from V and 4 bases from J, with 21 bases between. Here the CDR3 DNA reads TGTGCCAGCAGTAGGCAGGCAGGGTTTGAGGGAAATCAGCCCCAGCATTTT. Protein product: CASSRQAGFEGNQPQHF.

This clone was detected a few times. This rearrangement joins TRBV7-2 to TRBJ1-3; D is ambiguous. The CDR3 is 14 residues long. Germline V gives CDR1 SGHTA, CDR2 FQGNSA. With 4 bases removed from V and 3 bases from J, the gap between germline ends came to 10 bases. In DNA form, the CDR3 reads TGTGCCAGCAGCTCCCCTAACCATGGAAACACCATATATTTT. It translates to CASSSPNHGNTIYF.

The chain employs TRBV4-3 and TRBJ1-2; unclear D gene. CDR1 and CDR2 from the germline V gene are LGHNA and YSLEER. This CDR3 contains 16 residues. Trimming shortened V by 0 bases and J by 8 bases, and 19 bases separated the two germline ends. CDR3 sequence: CASSQDLIEWTGGYTF. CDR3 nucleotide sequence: TGCGCCAGCAGCCAAGATCTCATTGAGTGGACGGGAGGCTACACCTTC.

CDR3 coding DNA: TGCAGCGTTGAAGTTGGGGCGACCACTGAAGCTTTCTTT. Translating gives CSVEVGATTEAFF. The chain recombines TRBV29-1 with TRBJ1-1, with a weak D call TRBD1 (5 bases). The CDR3 sequence is 13 residues long. The V gene lost 1 base and the J gene lost 4 bases, with 10 bases spanning the gap. Germline V gene sequence: CDR1 SQVTM, CDR2 ANQGSEA.

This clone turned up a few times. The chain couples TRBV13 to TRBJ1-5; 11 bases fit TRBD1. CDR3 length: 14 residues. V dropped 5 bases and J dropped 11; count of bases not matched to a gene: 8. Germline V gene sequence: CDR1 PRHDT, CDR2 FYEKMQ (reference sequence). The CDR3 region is CASSIRTGGVAQHF. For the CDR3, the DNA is TGTGCCAGCAGCATCCGGACAGGGGGCGTAGCCCAGCATTTT.

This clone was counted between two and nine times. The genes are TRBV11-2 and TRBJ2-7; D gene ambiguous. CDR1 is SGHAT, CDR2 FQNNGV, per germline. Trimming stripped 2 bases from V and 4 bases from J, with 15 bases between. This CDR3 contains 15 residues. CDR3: CASSLRRFANYEQYF. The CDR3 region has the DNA TGTGCCAGCAGCTTAAGACGGTTTGCGAATTACGAGCAGTACTTC.

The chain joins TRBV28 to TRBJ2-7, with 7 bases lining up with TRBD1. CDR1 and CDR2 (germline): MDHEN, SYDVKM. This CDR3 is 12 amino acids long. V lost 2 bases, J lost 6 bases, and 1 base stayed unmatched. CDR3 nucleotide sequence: TGTGCCAGCAGTTTACAGGGGGTCGAGCAGTACTTC. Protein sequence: CASSLQGVEQYF.

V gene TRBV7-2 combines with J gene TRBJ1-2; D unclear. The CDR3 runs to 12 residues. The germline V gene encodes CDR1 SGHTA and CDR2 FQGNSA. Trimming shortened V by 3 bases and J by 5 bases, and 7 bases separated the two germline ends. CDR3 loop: CASSFSEYGYTF. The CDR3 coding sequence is TGTGCCAGCAGCTTCTCGGAGTATGGCTACACCTTC.

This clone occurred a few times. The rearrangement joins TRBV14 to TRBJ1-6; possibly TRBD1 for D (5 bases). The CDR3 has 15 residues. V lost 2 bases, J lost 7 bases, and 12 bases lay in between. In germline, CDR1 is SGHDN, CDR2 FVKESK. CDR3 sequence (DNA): TGTGCCAGCAGCCAACCCGGGACGGTGAATTCACCCCTCCACTTT. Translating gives CASSQPGTVNSPLHF. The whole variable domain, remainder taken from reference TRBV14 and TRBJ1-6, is EAGVTQFPSHSVIEKGQTVTLRCDPISGHDNLYWYRRVMGKEIKFLLHFVKESKQDESGMPNNRFLAERTGGTYSTLKVQPAELEDSGVYFCASSQPGTVNSPLHFGNGTRLTVT.

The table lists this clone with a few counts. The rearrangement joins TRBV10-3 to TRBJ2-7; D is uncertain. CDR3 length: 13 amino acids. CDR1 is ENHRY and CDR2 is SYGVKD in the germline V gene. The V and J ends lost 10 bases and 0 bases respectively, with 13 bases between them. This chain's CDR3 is CATDGRSSYEQYF. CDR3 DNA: TGTGCCACCGATGGACGGAGCTCCTACGAGCAGTACTTC.

CDR3 nucleotide sequence: TGCGCCAGCAGCCCGGGACAGGGATTGGACGGGGAGCTGTTTTTT. It yields the protein CASSPGQGLDGELFF. This chain uses TRBV4-3 with TRBJ2-2, with 9 bases matching TRBD1. After removal of 4 bases from V and 7 bases from J, the junction contained 7 bases not matched to a gene. Germline V gives CDR1 LGHNA, CDR2 YSLEER. CDR3 length: 15 amino acids.

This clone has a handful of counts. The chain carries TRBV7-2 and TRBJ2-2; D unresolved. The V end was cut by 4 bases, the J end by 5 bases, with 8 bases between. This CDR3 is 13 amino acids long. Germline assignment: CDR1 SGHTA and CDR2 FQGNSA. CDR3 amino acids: CASSSDPTGELFF. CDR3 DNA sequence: TGTGCCAGCAGCTCAGACCCGACCGGGGAGCTGTTTTTT.

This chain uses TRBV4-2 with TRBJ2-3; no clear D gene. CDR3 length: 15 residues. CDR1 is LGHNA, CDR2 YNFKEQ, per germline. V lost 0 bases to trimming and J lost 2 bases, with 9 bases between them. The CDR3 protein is CASSQEGSPTDTQYF. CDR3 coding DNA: TGTGCCAGCAGCCAAGAAGGTAGCCCCACAGATACGCAGTATTTT.

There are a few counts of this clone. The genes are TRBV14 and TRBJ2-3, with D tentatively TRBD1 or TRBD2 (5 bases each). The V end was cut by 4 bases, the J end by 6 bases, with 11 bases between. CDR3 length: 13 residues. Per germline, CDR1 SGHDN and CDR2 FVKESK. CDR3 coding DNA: TGTGCCAGCAGCCTGAGGGGAGTGGATACGCAGTATTTT. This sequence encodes CASSLRGVDTQYF. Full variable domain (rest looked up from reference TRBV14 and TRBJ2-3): EAGVTQFPSHSVIEKGQTVTLRCDPISGHDNLYWYRRVMGKEIKFLLHFVKESKQDESGMPNNRFLAERTGGTYSTLKVQPAELEDSGVYFCASSLRGVDTQYFGPGTRLTVL.

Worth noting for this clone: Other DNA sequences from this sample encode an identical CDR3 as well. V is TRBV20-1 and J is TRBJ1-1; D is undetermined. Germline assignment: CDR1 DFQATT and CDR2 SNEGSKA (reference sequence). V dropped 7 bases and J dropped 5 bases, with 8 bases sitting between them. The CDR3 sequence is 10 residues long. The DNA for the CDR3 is TGCAGTGTGGGTCTAACTGAAGCTTTCTTT. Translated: CSVGLTEAFF.

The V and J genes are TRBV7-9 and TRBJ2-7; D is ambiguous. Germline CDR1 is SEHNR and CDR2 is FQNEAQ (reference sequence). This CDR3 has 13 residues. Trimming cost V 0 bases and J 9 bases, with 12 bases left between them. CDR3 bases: TGTGCCAGCAGCTTAGCCGCAGGCCGTCGGCAGTACTTC. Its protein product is CASSLAAGRRQYF.

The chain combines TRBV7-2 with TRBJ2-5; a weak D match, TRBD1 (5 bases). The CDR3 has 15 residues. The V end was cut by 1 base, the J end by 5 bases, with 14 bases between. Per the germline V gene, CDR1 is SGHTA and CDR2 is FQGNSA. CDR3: CASSLVSWGWETQYF. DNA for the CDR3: TGTGCCAGCAGCTTAGTCTCGTGGGGCTGGGAGACCCAGTACTTC.

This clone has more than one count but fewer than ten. In DNA form, the CDR3 reads TGCGCCAGCAGCCAACTCATCGGGGGCAATGAGCAGTTCTTC. Its protein product is CASSQLIGGNEQFF. The V call is TRBV4-3, the J call TRBJ2-1; maybe TRBD2 (6 bases). This CDR3 region has 14 residues. V lost 2 bases and J 6 bases, leaving 11 bases between the germline ends. The germline CDR1 and CDR2 sequences are LGHNA and YSLEER.

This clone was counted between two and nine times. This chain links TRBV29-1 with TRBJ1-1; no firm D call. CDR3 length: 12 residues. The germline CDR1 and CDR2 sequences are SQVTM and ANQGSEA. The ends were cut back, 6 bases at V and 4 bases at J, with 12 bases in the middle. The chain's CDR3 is CSVDRSGTEAFF. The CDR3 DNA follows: TGCAGCGTGGACCGTTCGGGCACTGAAGCTTTCTTT.

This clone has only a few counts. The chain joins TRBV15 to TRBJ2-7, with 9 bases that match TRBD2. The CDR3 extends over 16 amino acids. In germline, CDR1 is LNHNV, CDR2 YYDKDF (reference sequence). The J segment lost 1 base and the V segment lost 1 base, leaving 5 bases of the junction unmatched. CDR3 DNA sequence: TGTGCCACCAGCAGAGCCCAGCGGGGGGAATCCTACGAGCAGTACTTC. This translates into CATSRAQRGESYEQYF.

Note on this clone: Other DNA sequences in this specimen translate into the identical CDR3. DNA of the CDR3: TGCGCCAGCAGCTTGGGCCGTGAAGGCGAGCAGTACTTC. It translates to CASSLGREGEQYF. This chain links TRBV5-1 with TRBJ2-7; D is undetermined. The CDR3 is 13 residues long. From germline, CDR1 is SGHRS and CDR2 YFSETQ. Deletions cut 0 bases from V and 6 bases from J, with 10 bases between.

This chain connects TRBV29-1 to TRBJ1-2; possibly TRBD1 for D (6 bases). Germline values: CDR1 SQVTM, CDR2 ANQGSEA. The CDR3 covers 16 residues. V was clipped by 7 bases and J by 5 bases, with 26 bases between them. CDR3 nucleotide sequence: TGCAGCGGTATACCGGGACATAAAGCTCAAACTTATGGCTACACCTTC. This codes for CSGIPGHKAQTYGYTF.